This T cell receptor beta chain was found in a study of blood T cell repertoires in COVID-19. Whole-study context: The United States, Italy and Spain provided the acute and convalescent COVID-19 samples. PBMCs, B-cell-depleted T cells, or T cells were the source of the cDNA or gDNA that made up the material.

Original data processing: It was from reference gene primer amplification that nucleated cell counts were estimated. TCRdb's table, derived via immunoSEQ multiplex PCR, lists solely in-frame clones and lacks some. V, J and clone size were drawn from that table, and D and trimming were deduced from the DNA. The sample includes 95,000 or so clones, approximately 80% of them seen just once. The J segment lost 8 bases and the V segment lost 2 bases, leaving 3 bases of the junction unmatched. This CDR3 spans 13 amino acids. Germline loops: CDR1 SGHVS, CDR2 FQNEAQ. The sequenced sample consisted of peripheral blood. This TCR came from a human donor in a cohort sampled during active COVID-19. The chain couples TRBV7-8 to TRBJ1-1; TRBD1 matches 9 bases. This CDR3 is CASSLRDRAEAFF. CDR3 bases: TGTGCCAGCAGCTTAAGGGACAGGGCAGAAGCTTTCTTT.